These 31 T cell receptor beta chains were all obtained from the same sample, sequenced in a study of T cell responses to AZD1222 COVID-19 vaccine. Here immunoSEQ multiplex PCR was the method, and the copy in TCRdb shows in-frame clones only, minus some. The sample has about 140,000 clones, 80% to 90% seen once. This specimen consisted of peripheral blood, obtained on day 0 of AZD1222 vaccination. Source of these receptors: an adult in good health.

The chain combines TRBV14 with TRBJ1-3; D gene ambiguous. This CDR3 comprises 13 residues. Germline V CDR1 and CDR2: SGHDN, FVKESK. The V gene lost 1 base and the J gene lost 3 bases, with 4 bases spanning the gap. CDR3 DNA sequence: TGTGCCAGCAGCCAAGTTGGTGGAAACACCATATATTTT. Residues: CASSQVGGNTIYF.

This chain uses TRBV30 with TRBJ2-7; D unclear. This CDR3 is 12 amino acids long. Between the trimmed V and J ends, which lost 4 bases and 3 bases, there was a span of 10 bases. Per the germline V gene, CDR1 is GTSNPN and CDR2 is SVGIG (reference sequence). Written as DNA, the CDR3 is TGTGCCTGGAACCAAGGCAACTACGAGCAGTACTTC. Translation: CAWNQGNYEQYF.

The rearrangement joins TRBV7-9 to TRBJ1-4; no clear D gene. The length of the CDR3 is 15 residues. CDR1 is SEHNR, CDR2 FQNEAQ, per germline (reference sequence). Trimming removed 5 bases at V and 8 bases at J, with 18 bases between. CDR3 sequence reads: CASSARILAREKLFF. CDR3 sequence (DNA): TGTGCCAGCAGCGCGCGGATCCTCGCGCGGGAAAAACTGTTTTTT.

This chain joins TRBV6-1 and TRBJ2-1; the D is unclear. There are 15 residues in the CDR3. Trimming took off 0 bases at V and 11 bases at J, with 17 bases between the two ends. Germline V lookup: CDR1 MNHNS, CDR2 SASEGT. Here the CDR3 reads CASSEAVGRESKQFF. The CDR3 nucleotides read TGTGCCAGCAGTGAAGCGGTAGGTAGAGAGTCCAAGCAGTTCTTC.

This rearrangement joins TRBV7-8 to TRBJ2-1, with 11 bases aligning to TRBD1. Trimming took 3 bases from V and 7 from J; bases not matched to a gene: 17. Germline values: CDR1 SGHVS, CDR2 FQNEAQ. CDR3 length: 19 residues. In DNA form, the CDR3 reads TGTGCCAGCAGCTTTAGGACAGGGGGCGGGAGAAGGACTAGTAATGAGCAGTTCTTC. Its protein is CASSFRTGGGRRTSNEQFF.

This chain connects TRBV28 to TRBJ2-1; 11 bases are a match to TRBD2. The CDR3 has 16 residues. Germline-derived CDR1 and CDR2 are MDHEN and SYDVKM. V gave up 6 bases and J gave up 8 bases; unmatched junction bases: 12. CDR3 sequence (DNA): TGTGCCAGCAGCGATTTAGCGGGAGGGGCGAGCTATGAGCAGTTCTTC. Translation gives CASSDLAGGASYEQFF.

Only one count was recorded for this clone. The gene calls are TRBV19 and TRBJ2-3, with unresolved D. CDR3 length: 15 residues. The ends were cut back, 6 bases at V and 2 bases at J, with 15 bases in the middle. Germline lookup yields CDR1 LNHDA and CDR2 SQIVND (reference sequence). CDR3 nucleotide sequence: TGTGCCAGTAGCTCCTCACTCGTCCTCACAGATACGCAGTATTTT. Encoded protein: CASSSSLVLTDTQYF.

CDR3 loop: CASSRPSDEQFF. CDR3 DNA: TGTGCCAGCAGCCGCCCTAGCGATGAGCAGTTCTTC. The chain couples TRBV7-2 to TRBJ2-1; possible D gene TRBD2, 6 bases. Germline CDR1 SGHTA, CDR2 FQGNSA. The CDR3 is 12 residues long. Trimming stripped 5 bases from V and 8 bases from J, with 10 bases between.

The count of this clone is one. This chain joins TRBV7-2 and TRBJ2-1; D is uncertain. In germline, CDR1 is SGHTA, CDR2 FQGNSA. The CDR3 is made up of 13 amino acids. V lost 5 bases, J lost 4 bases, and 9 bases lay in between. CDR3 sequence reads: CASSPPPYNEQFF. CDR3 coding DNA: TGTGCCAGCAGCCCCCCCCCATACAATGAGCAGTTCTTC.

The V and J genes are TRBV30 and TRBJ1-2; TRBD1 is a possible D gene (6 bases). With 4 bases removed from V and 4 bases from J, the gap between germline ends came to 10 bases. The CDR3 has 12 residues. Germline V CDR1 and CDR2: GTSNPN, SVGIG (reference sequence). CDR3 DNA: TGTGCCTGGAATACAGGGATCTATGGCTACACCTTC. It codes for CAWNTGIYGYTF. The variable domain in full, completed from reference TRBV30 and TRBJ1-2, reads SQTIHQWPATLVQPVGSPLSLECTVEGTSNPNLYWYRQAAGRGLQLLFYSVGIGQISSEVPQNLSASRPQDRQFILSSKKLLLSDSGFYLCAWNTGIYGYTFGSGTRLTVV.

The chain has TRBV29-1 and TRBJ1-5; a possible D gene is TRBD1 (5 bases). Trimming took off 4 bases at V and 1 base at J, with 14 bases between the two ends. The CDR3 consists of 15 residues. Germline values: CDR1 SQVTM, CDR2 ANQGSEA. For the CDR3, the DNA is TGCAGCGTTGGGGTAGGCAGGGTGAGCAATCAGCCCCAGCATTTT. Protein product: CSVGVGRVSNQPQHF.

For the CDR3, the DNA is TGCGCCAGCAGCTTGCGGACAGGGGCCTACGAGCAGTACTTC. This translates into CASSLRTGAYEQYF. V usage is TRBV4-1 and J usage is TRBJ2-7, with 9 bases fitting TRBD1. CDR3 length: 14 amino acids. Germline assignment: CDR1 MGHRA and CDR2 YSYEKL. The J segment lost 2 bases and the V segment lost 5 bases, leaving 4 bases of the junction unmatched.

The genes are TRBV5-6 and TRBJ2-5; no clear D gene. The CDR3 consists of 17 residues. From germline, CDR1 is SGHDT and CDR2 YYEEEE. The V gene lost 2 bases and the J gene lost 4 bases, with 21 bases spanning the gap. The CDR3 DNA is TGTGCCAGCAGCTTTGGAACGGGCCTCGGCGGCCTAGAGACCCAGTACTTC. The encoded protein is CASSFGTGLGGLETQYF.

V and J are TRBV18 and TRBJ1-5; D ambiguous. Germline values: CDR1 KGHSH, CDR2 LQKENI. This CDR3 is 15 amino acids long. Between the trimmed V and J ends, which lost 3 bases and 0 bases, there was a span of 9 bases. The CDR3 loop reads CASSPTGSSNQPQHF. The DNA of the CDR3 is TGTGCCAGCTCACCGACGGGTAGTAGCAATCAGCCCCAGCATTTT.

The table lists this clone with a few counts. The chain is built from TRBV4-3 and TRBJ2-1, with 11 nucleotides matching TRBD2. The CDR3 is made up of 15 amino acids. The germline V gene encodes CDR1 LGHNA and CDR2 YSLEER. The ends lost 0 bases at V and 7 bases at J; junction bases unmatched: 2. The CDR3 region is CASSQELAGVNEQFF. As DNA, the CDR3 is TGCGCCAGCAGCCAAGAACTAGCGGGGGTGAATGAGCAGTTCTTC.

This sequence joins TRBV6-1 and TRBJ1-1, with D possibly matching TRBD1 (6 bases). Germline V gene lookup returns CDR1 MNHNS and CDR2 SASEGT. The V end lost 6 bases, the J end lost 5 bases, and 13 bases lay between the germline ends. This CDR3 comprises 13 residues. Written as DNA, the CDR3 is TGTGCCAGCAGCTACAGGGAGGTGACTGAAGCTTTCTTT. As protein: CASSYREVTEAFF.

The rearrangement links TRBV6-5 to TRBJ1-5, with 10 bases identical to TRBD1. J lost 8 bases, V lost 6 bases, and 4 bases had no gene match. Germline V gives CDR1 MNHEY, CDR2 SVGAGI. This CDR3 has 13 amino acids. CDR3 in DNA: TGTGCCAGCAGCTTGACAGGGGGCGAGCCCCAGCATTTT. Residues: CASSLTGGEPQHF.

The V and J genes are TRBV30 and TRBJ2-3; 10 bases map to TRBD2. The germline V gene has CDR1 GTSNPN and CDR2 SVGIG (reference sequence). Unmatched junction bases numbered 10, after V lost 5 bases and J lost 2 bases. The CDR3 totals 16 residues. DNA of the CDR3: TGTGCCTGGGAAGATCAAGCGGGAGGGACCACAGATACGCAGTATTTT. As protein: CAWEDQAGGTTDTQYF.

V and J are TRBV7-2 and TRBJ1-2; 7 nucleotides match TRBD1. Per germline, CDR1 SGHTA and CDR2 FQGNSA. CDR3 length equals 15 residues. The ends lost 1 base at V and 2 bases at J; junction bases unmatched: 4. In nucleotides, the CDR3 is TGTGCCAGCAGCTTAGGGTCAGGGGGAAACTATGGCTACACCTTC. Its translation is CASSLGSGGNYGYTF.

DNA for the CDR3: TGTGCCAGCAGCTCCGGACTAGCGGGAATCACAGATACGCAGTATTTT. This codes for CASSSGLAGITDTQYF. The chain couples TRBV7-2 to TRBJ2-3; 12 bases are shared with TRBD2. The V gene's germline CDR1 is SGHTA and CDR2 FQGNSA. Losses at the gene ends were 4 bases for V and 2 bases for J; bases not matched to a gene: 4. CDR3 size: 16 residues.

The chain recombines TRBV5-1 with TRBJ1-2; no definite D call. V gave up 7 bases and J gave up 3 bases, with 19 bases separating them. In germline, CDR1 is SGHRS, CDR2 YFSETQ. The CDR3 has 15 residues. For the CDR3, the DNA is TGCGCCAGCCCTAGGGAGATGGGCCCGGACTATGGCTACACCTTC. This codes for CASPREMGPDYGYTF.

V is TRBV6-5 and J is TRBJ2-1; TRBD1 matches 7 bases. V was pared by 5 bases and J by 11 bases, with 6 bases of the junction left unmatched. The germline CDR1 and CDR2 sequences are MNHEY and SVGAGI. CDR3 size: 12 residues. The CDR3 reads CASSIYRGQQFF. CDR3 nucleotides: TGTGCCAGCAGTATATACAGGGGACAGCAGTTCTTC.

The J gene is TRBJ1-2, the V gene TRBV18; possible D gene TRBD1, 6 bases. Germline CDR1 and CDR2: KGHSH and LQKENI. The length of the CDR3 is 18 residues. V was cut by 3 bases and J by 1 base, with 21 bases left in between. CDR3 coding DNA: TGTGCCAGCTCACCCCTTCCAGGACAGCAAGACTATAACTATGGCTACACCTTC. Translated, it gives CASSPLPGQQDYNYGYTF.

The chain joins TRBV9 to TRBJ2-7; D is uncertain. Trimming removed 4 bases from V and 6 bases from J, with 8 bases in between. This CDR3 spans 11 amino acids. CDR1 SGDLS and CDR2 YYNGEE come from the germline V gene. The CDR3 nucleotides read TGTGCCAGCAGCCCGCCGGCCGAGCAGTACTTC. Amino acid sequence: CASSPPAEQYF.

The V gene is TRBV19, the J gene TRBJ2-7; 10 nucleotides agree with TRBD1. Looked up from germline, CDR1 is LNHDA and CDR2 is SQIVND (reference sequence). Losses at the gene ends were 8 bases for V and 7 bases for J; bases not matched to a gene: 11. The CDR3 loop spans 14 amino acids. The CDR3 reads CASGPGTGVGEQYF. The CDR3, as DNA: TGTGCCAGTGGACCCGGGACAGGGGTGGGGGAGCAGTACTTC. The entire variable domain, with the rest obtained from reference TRBV19 and TRBJ2-7, is as follows: DGGITQSPKYLFRKEGQNVTLSCEQNLNHDAMYWYRQDPGQGLRLIYYSQIVNDFQKGDIAEGYSVSREKKESFPLTVTSAQKNPTAFYLCASGPGTGVGEQYFGPGTRLTVT.

The chain joins TRBV4-3 to TRBJ2-5; D may be TRBD2 (5 bases). The CDR3 loop spans 15 amino acids. V gave up 1 base and J gave up 2 bases, with 11 bases separating them. The germline V gene encodes CDR1 LGHNA and CDR2 YSLEER. Here the CDR3 reads CASSQGMQRQETQYF. The CDR3 DNA follows: TGCGCCAGCAGCCAAGGTATGCAGCGGCAAGAGACCCAGTACTTC.

The J gene is TRBJ1-1, the V gene TRBV18; D ambiguous. The CDR3 extends over 16 amino acids. CDR1 and CDR2 (germline): KGHSH, LQKENI. The V end was cut by 0 bases, the J end by 3 bases, with 14 bases between. DNA for the CDR3: TGTGCCAGCTCACCACCCCAACTCGAACGGGACACTGAAGCTTTCTTT. This codes for CASSPPQLERDTEAFF.

The J gene is TRBJ1-1, the V gene TRBV30; the D gene is possibly TRBD1 (6 bases). Germline V lookup: CDR1 GTSNPN, CDR2 SVGIG (reference sequence). The V end was cut by 7 bases, the J end by 5 bases, with 11 bases between. There are 11 residues in the CDR3. In nucleotides, the CDR3 is TGTGCCTCCAGAGGGGGGACTGAAGCTTTCTTT. This encodes CASRGGTEAFF.

The chain carries TRBV7-9 and TRBJ1-5; maybe TRBD1 (5 bases). The CDR3 length is 15 residues. CDR1 and CDR2 from the germline V gene are SEHNR and FQNEAQ (reference sequence). V was shortened by 5 bases and J by 1 base, with 12 bases between the two germline ends. CDR3 loop: CASSRDRGSNQPQHF. The CDR3 bases are TGTGCCAGCAGCCGGGACCGAGGGAGCAATCAGCCCCAGCATTTT.

The chain joins TRBV7-2 to TRBJ1-3; a weak D match, TRBD1 (6 bases). V lost 4 bases to trimming and J lost 0 bases, with 10 bases between them. Germline V gene sequence: CDR1 SGHTA, CDR2 FQGNSA. This CDR3 has 15 residues. The CDR3 protein is CASSSQGRSGNTIYF. CDR3 sequence (DNA): TGTGCCAGCAGCTCTCAGGGGCGCTCTGGAAACACCATATATTTT.

The chain couples TRBV7-9 to TRBJ1-1; maybe TRBD1 (6 bases). The CDR3 runs 12 residues. The germline V and J ends were trimmed by 5 bases and 8 bases, with 12 bases remaining between them. The germline CDR1 and CDR2 sequences are SEHNR and FQNEAQ (reference sequence). This CDR3 is CASSLVDREAFF. The DNA for the CDR3 is TGTGCCAGCAGCCTAGTGGACAGAGAAGCTTTCTTT.